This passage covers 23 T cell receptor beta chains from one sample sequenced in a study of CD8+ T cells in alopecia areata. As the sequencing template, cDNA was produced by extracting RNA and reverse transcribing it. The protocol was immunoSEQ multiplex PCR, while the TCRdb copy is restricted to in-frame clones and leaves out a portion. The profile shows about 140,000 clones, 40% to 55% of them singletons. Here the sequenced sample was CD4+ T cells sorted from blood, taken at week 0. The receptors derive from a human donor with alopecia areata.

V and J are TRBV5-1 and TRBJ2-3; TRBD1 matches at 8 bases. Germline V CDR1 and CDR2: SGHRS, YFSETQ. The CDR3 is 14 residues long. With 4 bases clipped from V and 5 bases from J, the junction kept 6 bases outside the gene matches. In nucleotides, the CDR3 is TGCGCCAGCAGCGACCAGGGGGCGTTAGATACGCAGTATTTT. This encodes CASSDQGALDTQYF.

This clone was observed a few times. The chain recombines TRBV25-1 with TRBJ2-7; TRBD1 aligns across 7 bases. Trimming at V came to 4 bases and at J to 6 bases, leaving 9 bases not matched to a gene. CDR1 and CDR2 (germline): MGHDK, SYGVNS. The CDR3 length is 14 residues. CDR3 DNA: TGTGCCAGCAGTGTCTGGACAGGTGGATCCGAGCAGTACTTC. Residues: CASSVWTGGSEQYF.

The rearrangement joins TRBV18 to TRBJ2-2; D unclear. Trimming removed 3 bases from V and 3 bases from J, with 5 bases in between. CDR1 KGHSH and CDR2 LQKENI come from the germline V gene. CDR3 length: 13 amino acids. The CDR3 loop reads CASSPVDTGELFF. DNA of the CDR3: TGTGCCAGCTCACCGGTGGACACCGGGGAGCTGTTTTTT.

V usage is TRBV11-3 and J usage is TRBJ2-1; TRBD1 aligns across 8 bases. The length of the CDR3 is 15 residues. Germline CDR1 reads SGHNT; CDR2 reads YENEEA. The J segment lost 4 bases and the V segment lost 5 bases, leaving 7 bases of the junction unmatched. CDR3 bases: TGTGCCAGCAGCCCCCGAGACAGGGGTTACAATGAGCAGTTCTTC. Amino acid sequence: CASSPRDRGYNEQFF.

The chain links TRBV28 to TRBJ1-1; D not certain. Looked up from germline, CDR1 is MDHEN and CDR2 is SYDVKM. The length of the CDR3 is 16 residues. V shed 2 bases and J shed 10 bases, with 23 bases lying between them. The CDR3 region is CASSLRSGGRSHLAFF. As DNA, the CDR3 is TGTGCCAGCAGTTTACGGTCGGGTGGCAGGTCGCATTTAGCTTTCTTT.

CDR3 nucleotides: TGCAGCGCCTCAGGGGGCTCCATCCTCACGGGAGCTTTCTTT. It codes for CSASGGSILTGAFF. This chain uses TRBV29-1 with TRBJ1-1, with TRBD1 matching over 8 bases. Trimming cost V 7 bases and J 10 bases; bases outside gene matches: 17. The CDR3 contains 14 residues. Germline V gene sequence: CDR1 SQVTM, CDR2 ANQGSEA. The whole variable domain, remainder taken from reference TRBV29-1 and TRBJ1-1, is SAVISQKPSRDICQRGTSLTIQCQVDSQVTMMFWYRQQPGQSLTLIATANQGSEATYESGFVIDKFPISRPNLTFSTLTVSNMSPEDSSIYLCSASGGSILTGAFFGQGTRLTVV.

The CDR3 DNA reads as TGCGCCAGCAGTCTTCCCGCCCCTGGGGCCAACGTCCTGACTTTC. This sequence encodes CASSLPAPGANVLTF. The chain combines TRBV23-1 with TRBJ2-6; D not certain. TRBV23-1 is identified as an open reading frame with a role that is uncertain. This CDR3 comprises 15 residues. V lost 4 bases to trimming and J lost 2 bases, with 9 bases between them.

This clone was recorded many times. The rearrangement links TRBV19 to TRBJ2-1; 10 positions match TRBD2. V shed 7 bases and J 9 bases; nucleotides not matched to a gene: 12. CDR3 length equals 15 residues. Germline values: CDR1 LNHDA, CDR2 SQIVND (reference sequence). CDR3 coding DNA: TGTGCCAGTACCCCACTAGCGGGAAGAGTAGGTGAGCAGTTCTTC. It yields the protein CASTPLAGRVGEQFF. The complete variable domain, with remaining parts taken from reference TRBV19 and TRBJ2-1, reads DGGITQSPKYLFRKEGQNVTLSCEQNLNHDAMYWYRQDPGQGLRLIYYSQIVNDFQKGDIAEGYSVSREKKESFPLTVTSAQKNPTAFYLCASTPLAGRVGEQFFGPGTRLTVL.

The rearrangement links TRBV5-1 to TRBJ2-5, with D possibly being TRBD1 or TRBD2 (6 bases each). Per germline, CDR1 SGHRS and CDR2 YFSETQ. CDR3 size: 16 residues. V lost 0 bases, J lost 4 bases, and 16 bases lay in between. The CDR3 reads CASSLVVRGGGETQYF. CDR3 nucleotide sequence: TGCGCCAGCAGCTTGGTTGTCAGGGGAGGTGGAGAGACCCAGTACTTC.

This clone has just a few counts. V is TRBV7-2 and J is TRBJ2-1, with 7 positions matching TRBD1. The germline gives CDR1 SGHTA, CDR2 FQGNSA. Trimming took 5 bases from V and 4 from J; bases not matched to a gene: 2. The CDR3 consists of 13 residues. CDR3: CASSGGQYNEQFF. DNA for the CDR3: TGTGCCAGCAGCGGGGGACAGTACAATGAGCAGTTCTTC.

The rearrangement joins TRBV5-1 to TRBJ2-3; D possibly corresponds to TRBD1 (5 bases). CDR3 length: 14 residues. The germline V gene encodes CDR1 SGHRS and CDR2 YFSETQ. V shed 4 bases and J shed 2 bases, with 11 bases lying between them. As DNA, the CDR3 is TGCGCCAGCAGCCCGACAGCTAACACAGATACGCAGTATTTT. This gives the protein CASSPTANTDTQYF.

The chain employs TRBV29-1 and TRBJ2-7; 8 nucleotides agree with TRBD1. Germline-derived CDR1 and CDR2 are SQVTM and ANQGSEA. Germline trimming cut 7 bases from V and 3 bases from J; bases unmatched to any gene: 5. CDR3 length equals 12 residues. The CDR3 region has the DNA TGCAGCGCCGGACAGGGCCTCTACGAGCAGTACTTC. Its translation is CSAGQGLYEQYF.

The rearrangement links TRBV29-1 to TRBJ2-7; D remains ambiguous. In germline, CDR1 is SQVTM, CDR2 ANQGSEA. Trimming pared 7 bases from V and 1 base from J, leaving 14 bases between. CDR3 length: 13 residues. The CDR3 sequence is CSGVGSRSYEQYF. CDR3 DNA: TGCAGCGGTGTGGGCAGTCGGTCCTACGAGCAGTACTTC.

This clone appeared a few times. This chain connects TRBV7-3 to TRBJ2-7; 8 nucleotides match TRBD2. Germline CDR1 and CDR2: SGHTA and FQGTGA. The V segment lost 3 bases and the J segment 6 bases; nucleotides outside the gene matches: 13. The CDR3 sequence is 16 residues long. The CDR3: CASSLDLGLAGVEQYF. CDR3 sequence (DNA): TGTGCCAGCAGCTTGGATCTCGGGCTAGCGGGTGTCGAGCAGTACTTC. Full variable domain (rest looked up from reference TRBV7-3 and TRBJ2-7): GAGVSQTPSNKVTEKGKYVELRCDPISGHTALYWYRQSLGQGPEFLIYFQGTGAADDSGLPNDRFFAVRPEGSVSTLKIQRTERGDSAVYLCASSLDLGLAGVEQYFGPGTRLTVT.

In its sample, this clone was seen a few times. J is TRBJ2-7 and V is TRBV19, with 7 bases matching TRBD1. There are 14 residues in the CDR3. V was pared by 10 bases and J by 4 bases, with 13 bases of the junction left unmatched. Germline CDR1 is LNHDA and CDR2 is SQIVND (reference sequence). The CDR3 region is CATTRQGFGYEQYF. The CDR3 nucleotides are TGTGCCACGACACGACAGGGATTCGGGTACGAGCAGTACTTC.

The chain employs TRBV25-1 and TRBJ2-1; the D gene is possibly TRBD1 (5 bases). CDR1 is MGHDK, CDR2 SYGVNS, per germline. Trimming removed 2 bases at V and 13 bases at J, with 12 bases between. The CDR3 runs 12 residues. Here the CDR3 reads CASSEPGQGQFF. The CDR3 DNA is TGTGCCAGCAGTGAACCAGGGCAGGGTCAGTTCTTC.

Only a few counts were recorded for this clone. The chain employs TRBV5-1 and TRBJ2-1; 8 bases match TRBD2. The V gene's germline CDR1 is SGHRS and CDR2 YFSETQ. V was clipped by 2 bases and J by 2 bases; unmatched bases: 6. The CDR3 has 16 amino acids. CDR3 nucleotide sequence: TGCGCCAGCAGCTTCACGGGAGGGCCCGCCTACAATGAGCAGTTCTTC. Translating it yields CASSFTGGPAYNEQFF.

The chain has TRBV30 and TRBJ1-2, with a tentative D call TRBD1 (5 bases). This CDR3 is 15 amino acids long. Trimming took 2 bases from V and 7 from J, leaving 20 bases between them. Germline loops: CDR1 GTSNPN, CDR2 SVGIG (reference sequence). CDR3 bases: TGTGCCTGGAGTCACACCCGGCGGAGGGGAGTTGGCTACACCTTC. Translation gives CAWSHTRRRGVGYTF. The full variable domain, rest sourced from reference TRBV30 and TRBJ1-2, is SQTIHQWPATLVQPVGSPLSLECTVEGTSNPNLYWYRQAAGRGLQLLFYSVGIGQISSEVPQNLSASRPQDRQFILSSKKLLLSDSGFYLCAWSHTRRRGVGYTFGSGTRLTVV.

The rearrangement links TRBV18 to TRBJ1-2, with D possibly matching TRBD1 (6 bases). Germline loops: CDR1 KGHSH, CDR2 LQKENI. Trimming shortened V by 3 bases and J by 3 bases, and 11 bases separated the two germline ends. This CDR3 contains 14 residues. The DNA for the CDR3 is TGTGCCAGCTCACCCGAGACAGGACACTATGGCTACACCTTC. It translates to CASSPETGHYGYTF.

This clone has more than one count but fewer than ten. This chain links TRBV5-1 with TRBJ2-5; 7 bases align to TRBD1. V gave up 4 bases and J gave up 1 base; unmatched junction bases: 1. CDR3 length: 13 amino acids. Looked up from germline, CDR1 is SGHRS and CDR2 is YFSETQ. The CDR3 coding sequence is TGCGCCAGCAGCGGGACAGTCCAAGAGACCCAGTACTTC. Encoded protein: CASSGTVQETQYF.

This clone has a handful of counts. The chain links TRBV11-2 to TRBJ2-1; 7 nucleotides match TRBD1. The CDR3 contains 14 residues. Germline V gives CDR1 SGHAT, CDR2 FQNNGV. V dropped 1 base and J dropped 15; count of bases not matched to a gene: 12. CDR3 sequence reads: CASSLAPRTGLLFF. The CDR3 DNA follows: TGTGCCAGCAGCTTAGCCCCCCGGACAGGCCTACTGTTCTTC.

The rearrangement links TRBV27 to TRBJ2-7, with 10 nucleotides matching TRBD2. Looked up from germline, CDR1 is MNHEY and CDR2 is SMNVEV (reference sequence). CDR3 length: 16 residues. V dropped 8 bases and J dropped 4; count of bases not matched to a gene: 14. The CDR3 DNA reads TGTGCCAGCGGGACCGGACCGGGACTAGCGTTGTACGAGCAGTACTTC. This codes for CASGTGPGLALYEQYF.

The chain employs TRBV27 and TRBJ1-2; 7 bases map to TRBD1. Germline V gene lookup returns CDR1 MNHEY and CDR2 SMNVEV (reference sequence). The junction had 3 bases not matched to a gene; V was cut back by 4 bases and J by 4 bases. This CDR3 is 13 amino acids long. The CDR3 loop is CASSWAGGYGYTF. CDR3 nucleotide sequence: TGTGCCAGCAGTTGGGCAGGGGGCTATGGCTACACCTTC.